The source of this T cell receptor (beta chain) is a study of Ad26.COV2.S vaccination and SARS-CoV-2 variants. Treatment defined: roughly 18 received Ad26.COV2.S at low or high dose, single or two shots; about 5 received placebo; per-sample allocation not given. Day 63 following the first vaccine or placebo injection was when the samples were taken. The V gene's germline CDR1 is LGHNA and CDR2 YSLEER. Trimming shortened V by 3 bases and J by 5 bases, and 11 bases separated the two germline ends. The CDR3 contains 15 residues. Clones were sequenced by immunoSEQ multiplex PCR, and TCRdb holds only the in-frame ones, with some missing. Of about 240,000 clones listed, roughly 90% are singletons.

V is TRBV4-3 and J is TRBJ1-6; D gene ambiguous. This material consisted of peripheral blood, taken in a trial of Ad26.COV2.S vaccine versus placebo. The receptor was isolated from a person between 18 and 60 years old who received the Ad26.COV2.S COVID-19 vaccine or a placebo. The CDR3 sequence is CASSQGGRDNSPLHF. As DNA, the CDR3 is TGCGCCAGCAGCCAGGGAGGTCGGGATAATTCACCCCTCCACTTT.